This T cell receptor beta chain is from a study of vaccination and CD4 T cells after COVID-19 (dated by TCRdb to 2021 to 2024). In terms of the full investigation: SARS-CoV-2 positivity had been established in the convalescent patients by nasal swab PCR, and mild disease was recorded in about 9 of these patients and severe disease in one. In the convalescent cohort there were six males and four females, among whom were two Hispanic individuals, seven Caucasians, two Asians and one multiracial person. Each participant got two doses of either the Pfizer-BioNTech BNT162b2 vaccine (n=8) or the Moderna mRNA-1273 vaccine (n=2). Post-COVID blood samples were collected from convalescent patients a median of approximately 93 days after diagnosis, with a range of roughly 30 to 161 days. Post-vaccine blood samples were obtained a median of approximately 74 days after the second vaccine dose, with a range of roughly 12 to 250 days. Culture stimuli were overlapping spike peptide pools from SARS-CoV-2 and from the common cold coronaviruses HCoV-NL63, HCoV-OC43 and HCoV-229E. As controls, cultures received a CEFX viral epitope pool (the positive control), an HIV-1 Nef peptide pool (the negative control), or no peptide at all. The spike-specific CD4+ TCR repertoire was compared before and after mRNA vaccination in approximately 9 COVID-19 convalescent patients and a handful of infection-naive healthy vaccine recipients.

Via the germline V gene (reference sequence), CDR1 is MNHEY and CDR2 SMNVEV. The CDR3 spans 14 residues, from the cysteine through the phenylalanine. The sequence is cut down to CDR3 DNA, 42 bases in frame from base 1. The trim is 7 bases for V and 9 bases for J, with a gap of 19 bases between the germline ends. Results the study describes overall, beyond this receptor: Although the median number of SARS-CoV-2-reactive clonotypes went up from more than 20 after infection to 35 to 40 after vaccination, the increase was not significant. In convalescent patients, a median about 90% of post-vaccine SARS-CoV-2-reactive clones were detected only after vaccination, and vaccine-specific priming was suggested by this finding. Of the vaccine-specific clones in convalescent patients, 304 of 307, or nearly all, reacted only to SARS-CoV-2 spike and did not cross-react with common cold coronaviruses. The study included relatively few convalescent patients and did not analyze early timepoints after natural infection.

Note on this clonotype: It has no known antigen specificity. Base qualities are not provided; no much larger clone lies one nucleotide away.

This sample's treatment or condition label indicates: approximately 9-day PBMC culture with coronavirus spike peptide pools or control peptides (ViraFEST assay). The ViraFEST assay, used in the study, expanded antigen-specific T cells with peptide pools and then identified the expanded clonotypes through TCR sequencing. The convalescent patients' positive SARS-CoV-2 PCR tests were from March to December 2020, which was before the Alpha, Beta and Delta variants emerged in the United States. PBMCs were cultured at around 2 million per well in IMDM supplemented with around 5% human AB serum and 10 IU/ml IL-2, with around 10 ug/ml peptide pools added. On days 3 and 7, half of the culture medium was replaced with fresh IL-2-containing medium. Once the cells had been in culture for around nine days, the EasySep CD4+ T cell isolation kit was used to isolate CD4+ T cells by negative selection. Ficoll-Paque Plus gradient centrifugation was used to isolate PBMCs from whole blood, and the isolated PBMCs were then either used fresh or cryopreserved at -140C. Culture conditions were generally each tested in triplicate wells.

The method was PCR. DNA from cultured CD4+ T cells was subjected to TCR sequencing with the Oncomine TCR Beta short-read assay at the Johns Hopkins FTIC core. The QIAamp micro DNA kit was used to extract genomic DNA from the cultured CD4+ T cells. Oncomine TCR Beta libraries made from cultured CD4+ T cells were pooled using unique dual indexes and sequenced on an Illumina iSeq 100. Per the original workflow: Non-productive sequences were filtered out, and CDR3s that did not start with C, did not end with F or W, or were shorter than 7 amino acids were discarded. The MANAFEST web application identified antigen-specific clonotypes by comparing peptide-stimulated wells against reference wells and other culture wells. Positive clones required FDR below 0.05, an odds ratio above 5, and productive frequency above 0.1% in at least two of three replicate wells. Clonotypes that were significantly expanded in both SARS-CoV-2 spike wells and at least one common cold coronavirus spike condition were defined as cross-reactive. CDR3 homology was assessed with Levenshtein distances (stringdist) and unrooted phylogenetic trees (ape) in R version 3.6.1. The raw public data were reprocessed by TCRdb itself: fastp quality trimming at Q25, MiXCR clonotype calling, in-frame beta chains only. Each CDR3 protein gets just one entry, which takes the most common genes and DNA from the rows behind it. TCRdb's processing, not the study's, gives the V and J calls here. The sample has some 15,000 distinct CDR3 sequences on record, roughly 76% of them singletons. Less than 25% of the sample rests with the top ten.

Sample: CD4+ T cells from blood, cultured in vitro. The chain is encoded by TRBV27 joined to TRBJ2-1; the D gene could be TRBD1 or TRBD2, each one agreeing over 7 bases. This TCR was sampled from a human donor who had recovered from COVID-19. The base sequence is TGTGCCAGCAACGGGGAGGGGGCTGTGGCTGAGCAGTTCTTC. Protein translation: CASNGEGAVAEQFF.